Presented here are 5 T cell receptor beta chains from one specimen sequenced in a study of T cell repertoires in cytomegalovirus infection. TCRdb reanalysed the reads using MiXCR and keeps one entry per CDR3 protein. The table has around 210,000 distinct CDR3 sequences, around 6.2% seen once. Material for sequencing was PBMCs. The receptors come from a human donor in good health (CMV status not recorded). Some clones in this sample may be carry-over from other donors' samples.

This clonotype has at least ten counts. The chain links TRBV19 to TRBJ1-1, with unresolved D. V lost 5 bases and J 5 bases, leaving 18 bases between the germline ends. The CDR3 has 15 amino acids. Germline CDR1 is LNHDA and CDR2 is SQIVND (reference sequence). In DNA, the CDR3 is TGTGCCAGTAGTCCGGGTCTTTGGGTAGGAACTGAAGCTTTCTTT. This encodes CASSPGLWVGTEAFF.

This clonotype was seen a handful of times. The chain joins TRBV10-3 to TRBJ2-7; D remains unclear. The germline V and J ends were trimmed by 0 bases and 12 bases, with 9 bases remaining between them. CDR3 size: 11 residues. Germline V gene sequence: CDR1 ENHRY, CDR2 SYGVKD. CDR3 amino acids: CAISESWVRYF. The CDR3 coding sequence is TGTGCCATCAGTGAGTCATGGGTTCGGTACTTC.

This clonotype was found many times. This chain joins TRBV11-2 and TRBJ2-5; D is possibly TRBD2 (6 bases). The CDR3 consists of 16 residues. The ends were cut back, 3 bases at V and 1 base at J, with 15 bases in the middle. In germline, CDR1 is SGHAT, CDR2 FQNNGV. CDR3 in amino acids: CASSFGRGILQETQYF. Written as DNA, the CDR3 is TGTGCCAGCAGCTTTGGGCGGGGAATCCTCCAAGAGACCCAGTACTTC.

The table lists this clonotype with many counts. The chain carries TRBV20-1 and TRBJ2-1; 9 bases are shared with TRBD2. V lost 6 bases and J lost 0; bases outside the gene matches: 6. The CDR3 is 15 residues long. Germline V gene data show CDR1 as DFQATT and CDR2 as SNEGSKA (reference sequence). CDR3 residues: CSASSGGNSYNEQFF. DNA for the CDR3: TGCAGTGCGAGTAGCGGGGGAAACTCCTACAATGAGCAGTTCTTC.

This clonotype has ten or more counts. The J gene is TRBJ2-7, the V gene TRBV7-9; 8 nucleotides line up with TRBD1. CDR3 length: 15 amino acids. CDR1 SEHNR and CDR2 FQNEAQ come from the germline V gene (reference sequence). V was clipped by 5 bases and J by 0 bases; unmatched bases: 6. CDR3: CASSQPGGASYEQYF. In DNA, the CDR3 is TGTGCCAGCAGCCAGCCAGGGGGCGCCTCCTACGAGCAGTACTTC.